Shown below are 10 T cell receptor beta chains from a single sample sequenced in a study of T cells in Graves' hyperthyroidism and ophthalmopathy. Regions amplified from RNA transcripts were the TCR beta CDR3 regions. RT-PCR in the first round (using the HTBI primer set) targeted the TCR CDR3. MiXCR was run by TCRdb on the multiplex PCR reads, yielding one entry per CDR3 protein. The data show some 420,000 distinct CDR3 sequences, with approximately 13% seen just once and 5% to 6% held by the top ten. Sequencing was carried out using blood. All receptors derive from a woman under 30 with Graves' hyperthyroidism.

This clonotype showed up many times. The gene calls are TRBV12-3 or TRBV12-4 and TRBJ1-2; 7 bases map to TRBD1. This CDR3 has 16 amino acids. Germline trimming cut 4 bases from V and 7 bases from J; bases unmatched to any gene: 15. CDR3 in DNA: TGTGCCAGCAGTTCCCCATCAAGACAGGGTTCTGGTGGCTACACCTTC. Protein product: CASSSPSRQGSGGYTF.

At least ten counts were recorded for this clonotype. This rearrangement joins TRBV12-3 or TRBV12-4 to TRBJ2-1; weak D call: TRBD2 (5 bases). V was clipped by 4 bases and J by 2 bases, with 12 bases between them. The CDR3 extends over 15 amino acids. This CDR3 is CASSSVRVAYNEQFF. The CDR3 DNA reads as TGTGCCAGCAGTTCCGTGAGGGTCGCCTACAATGAGCAGTTCTTC.

Ten or more counts support this clonotype. This chain joins TRBV5-1 and TRBJ1-2; 7 nucleotides agree with TRBD1. The CDR3 length is 16 residues. Trimming removed 4 bases from V and 0 bases from J; junction bases left unmatched: 9. CDR1 and CDR2 from the germline V gene are SGHRS and YFSETQ. This CDR3 is CASSPGGTASNYGYTF. CDR3 sequence (DNA): TGCGCCAGCAGCCCGGGCGGGACAGCCTCTAACTATGGCTACACCTTC.

The chain combines TRBV6-1 with TRBJ2-1; 7 bases are shared with TRBD2. The CDR3 is made up of 17 amino acids. CDR1 is MNHNS, CDR2 SASEGT, per germline. V lost 6 bases and J lost 8; bases outside the gene matches: 19. For the CDR3, the DNA is TGTGCCAGCAGCGACTCTAGCGGCGGCCTCGGTGTCGATGAGCAGTTCTTC. Encoded protein: CASSDSSGGLGVDEQFF.

This clonotype occurred a few times. The CDR3 sequence is CASSYGTSGYYNEQFF. CDR3 nucleotide sequence: TGTGCCAGCAGTTACGGGACTAGCGGGTACTACAATGAGCAGTTCTTC. This chain connects TRBV6-2 or TRBV6-3 to TRBJ2-1; 12 bases match TRBD2. The CDR3 has 16 residues. V gave up 2 bases and J gave up 3 bases; unmatched junction bases: 2. Germline assignment: CDR1 MNHEY and CDR2 SVGEGT.

The chain recombines TRBV9 with TRBJ2-5, with 8 bases fitting TRBD2. Unmatched junction bases numbered 1, after V lost 0 bases and J lost 0 bases. CDR1 SGDLS and CDR2 YYNGEE come from the germline V gene. This CDR3 has 15 residues. CDR3 coding DNA: TGTGCCAGCAGCGTAGCGGGAGGGTACCAAGAGACCCAGTACTTC. Translated: CASSVAGGYQETQYF.

This clonotype was observed a few times. The chain recombines TRBV6-2 or TRBV6-3 with TRBJ1-1; D may be TRBD1 (5 bases). The CDR3 is made up of 16 amino acids. The ends were cut back, 0 bases at V and 6 bases at J, with 17 bases in the middle. Germline V gene lookup returns CDR1 MNHEY and CDR2 SVGEGT. This chain's CDR3 is CASSYSGPRAGSEAFF. CDR3 DNA sequence: TGTGCCAGCAGTTACTCGGGGCCAAGAGCGGGGTCTGAAGCTTTCTTT.

Many counts were recorded for this clonotype. The V gene is TRBV30, the J gene TRBJ2-7, with 10 bases matching TRBD1. CDR3 length: 14 residues. CDR1 GTSNPN and CDR2 SVGIG come from the germline V gene (reference sequence). V trimming: 2 bases; J trimming: 3 bases; junction bases outside the gene matches: 4. The CDR3 DNA reads as TGTGCCTGGAGTCTAGGGGACAGGGGCTACGAGCAGTACTTC. Residues: CAWSLGDRGYEQYF.

The CDR3 spells CASSYSDSAEQYF. The CDR3 DNA reads as TGTGCCAGCAGTTACTCGGACTCAGCGGAGCAGTACTTC. The rearrangement uses TRBV6-5 and TRBJ2-7, with D possibly TRBD2 on 5 matching bases. CDR3 length: 13 amino acids. The V end was cut by 0 bases, the J end by 7 bases, with 10 bases between. The germline CDR1 and CDR2 sequences are MNHEY and SVGAGI.

The chain is built from TRBV5-1 and TRBJ2-3; 8 nucleotides agree with TRBD1. The CDR3 covers 16 residues. V lost 3 bases, J lost 1 base, and 7 bases stayed unmatched. Germline V gene lookup returns CDR1 SGHRS and CDR2 YFSETQ. In DNA form, the CDR3 reads TGCGCCAGCAGCTCCAGACAGGGGTTCGGCACAGATACGCAGTATTTT. It codes for CASSSRQGFGTDTQYF. Complete variable domain (other parts from reference TRBV5-1 and TRBJ2-3): KAGVTQTPRYLIKTRGQQVTLSCSPISGHRSVSWYQQTPGQGLQFLFEYFSETQRNKGNFPGRFSGRQFSNSRSEMNVSTLELGDSALYLCASSSRQGFGTDTQYFGPGTRLTVL.